Included here is one T cell receptor beta chain sequence, with context. This sample was taken from a study of blood T cell repertoires in COVID-19. On the study more broadly: The United States, Italy and Spain provided the acute and convalescent COVID-19 samples. PBMCs, B-cell-depleted T cells, or T cells were the source of the cDNA or gDNA that made up the material.

This CDR3 is 14 amino acids long. V lost 0 bases and J lost 7, with 13 bases in between. Germline loops: CDR1 SGHRS, CDR2 YFSETQ. How the authors handled the data: Nucleated cell counts were estimated from reference gene primer amplification. Assay used: immunoSEQ multiplex PCR; TCRdb lists only in-frame clones, some missing. V and J calls and clone size are those listed in that table; D and trimming were worked out from the DNA. Among 130,000 to 150,000 clones, about nine tenths were seen once, and the ten largest hold over 0.75%. Sequencing was carried out using peripheral blood. The receptor comes from a woman aged 45 to 65 with acute or convalescent COVID-19. The rearrangement joins TRBV5-1 to TRBJ1-2; possibly TRBD1 for D (5 bases). The CDR3 protein is CASSLGQRSAGYTF. Here the CDR3 DNA reads TGCGCCAGCAGCTTGGGACAGAGATCTGCTGGCTACACCTTC. Full variable domain (outside the CDR3, taken from reference TRBV5-1 and TRBJ1-2): KAGVTQTPRYLIKTRGQQVTLSCSPISGHRSVSWYQQTPGQGLQFLFEYFSETQRNKGNFPGRFSGRQFSNSRSEMNVSTLELGDSALYLCASSLGQRSAGYTFGSGTRLTVV.